This TCR beta chain originates from a study of beta chain features in type 1 diabetes. In this sample, this clone turned up a few times. The CDR3 covers 12 residues. V lost 4 bases, J lost 1 base, and 5 bases lay in between. CDR1 is MNHNY and CDR2 is SVGAGI in the germline V gene (reference sequence). Isolated RNA was reverse transcribed in full, so expressed TCRB transcripts were sequenced. Sequencing was performed with immunoSEQ multiplex PCR; in TCRdb, only in-frame clones are kept and a portion is missing. The data hold 130,000 or so clones, with around 8.7% observed a single time. The sequencing input was central memory CD4+ T cells from blood. The TCR comes from a man between 18 and 29 years old in good health. The chain links TRBV6-6 to TRBJ2-7; D is unresolved. Here the CDR3 DNA reads TGTGCCAGCAGTTCCCCGTCCTACGAGCAGTACTTC. It codes for CASSSPSYEQYF.